These T cell receptor beta chains were read from a single sample in a study of T-cell reconstitution after alpha-beta-depleted transplantation in children. Each CDR3 protein is one row after TCRdb ran MiXCR on the PCR reads. The sample consists of about 640,000 distinct CDR3 sequences, 16% of them appearing once. Sequencing used PBMCs from the stem cell graft donor, obtained from the stem cell graft. Receptor source: a human donor who donated a stem cell graft to a child with acute myeloid leukemia. The CDR3 runs from the conserved cysteine through the conserved F or W. The order of the fields is J gene, V gene, D gene, clone size, CDR3 protein, CDR3 DNA. A D gene is named only where the DNA matches it firmly. Some rows have no size entry. The others give once, few or many, or a class for an expanded clone.

>TRBJ1-4|TRBV12-3/TRBV12-4|.|few
CASSSSGKLFF
TGTGCCAGCAGTTCAAGCGGAAAACTGTTTTTT
>TRBJ1-1|TRBV5-1|.|many
CASSLGTEAFF
TGCGCCAGCAGCTTGGGCACTGAAGCTTTCTTT
>TRBJ1-6|TRBV5-6|.|many
CASRMGNSPLHF
TGTGCCAGCAGGATGGGTAATTCACCCCTCCACTTT
>TRBJ2-1|TRBV27|.|many
CASKAGIEQFF
TGTGCCAGCAAAGCAGGCATCGAGCAGTTCTTC
>TRBJ2-3|TRBV7-2|.|few
CASIPREGAGDTQYF
TGTGCCAGCATCCCGAGGGAGGGGGCGGGGGATACGCAGTATTTT
>TRBJ1-5|TRBV7-9|TRBD1|few
CASSLGTGKPDQPQHF
TGTGCCAGCAGCCTTGGGACAGGGAAGCCCGATCAGCCCCAGCATTTT
>TRBJ2-3|TRBV7-2|.|few
CASSPPGAQRTDTQYF
TGTGCCAGCAGCCCCCCGGGGGCCCAGCGCACAGATACGCAGTATTTT
>TRBJ2-7|TRBV29-1|.|many
CSVEVEGVEQYF
TGCAGCGTTGAGGTGGAGGGGGTTGAGCAGTACTTC
>TRBJ2-1|TRBV27|.|many
CASSLSVGEAYNEQFF
TGTGCCAGCAGTTTATCGGTCGGGGAAGCCTACAATGAGCAGTTCTTC
>TRBJ2-7|TRBV7-2|.|few
CASSLYDEQYF
TGTGCCAGCAGCTTATATGACGAGCAGTACTTC
>TRBJ2-6|TRBV12-3/TRBV12-4|.|many
CASSSRRISSGANVLTF
TGTGCCAGCAGTTCCAGACGAATCAGCTCTGGGGCCAACGTCCTGACTTTC
>TRBJ1-3|TRBV6-1|.|.
CASTPGEGNTIYF
TGTGCCAGCACCCCTGGAGAAGGAAACACCATATATTTT
>TRBJ2-1|TRBV7-9|TRBD2|few
CASSAPGLAAYNEQFF
TGTGCCAGCAGCGCTCCGGGACTAGCAGCATACAATGAGCAGTTCTTC
>TRBJ2-5|TRBV29-1|.|.
CSGLDRQETQYF
TGCAGCGGCCTCGACAGACAAGAGACCCAGTACTTC
>TRBJ1-6|TRBV20-1|TRBD1|many
CSAPQGLGNSPLHF
TGCAGTGCGCCACAGGGGTTGGGTAATTCACCCCTCCACTTT
>TRBJ2-1|TRBV5-1|TRBD2|many
CASFISGGGDEQFF
TGCGCCAGCTTCATTAGCGGGGGGGGAGATGAGCAGTTCTTC
>TRBJ1-4|TRBV20-1|.|many
CSDGEKLFF
TGCAGTGATGGTGAAAAACTGTTTTTT
>TRBJ2-7|TRBV5-1|.|.
CASSLEQGTLYEQYF
TGCGCCAGCAGCTTGGAACAGGGGACTCTCTACGAGCAGTACTTC
>TRBJ2-7|TRBV13|.|few
CASSTRAHYEQYF
TGTGCCAGCAGCACGCGAGCCCACTACGAGCAGTACTTC
>TRBJ2-3|TRBV12-3/TRBV12-4|TRBD2|few
CASSSRAGGEDTQYF
TGTGCCAGCAGTTCCCGAGCGGGGGGAGAAGATACGCAGTATTTT
>TRBJ2-2|TRBV29-1|TRBD1|many
CSVEDLGQGTGELFF
TGCAGCGTTGAAGATCTAGGACAGGGGACCGGGGAGCTGTTTTTT
>TRBJ2-2|TRBV5-1|TRBD2|.
CASSSGGTSRTGELFF
TGCGCCAGCAGCTCGGGAGGGACATCCCGCACCGGGGAGCTGTTTTTT
>TRBJ2-1|TRBV20-1|.|.
CSARDHMANSFYNEQFF
TGCAGTGCTAGAGATCATATGGCGAACAGCTTCTACAATGAGCAGTTCTTC
>TRBJ2-1|TRBV30|.|few
CACEGSSYNEQFF
TGTGCCTGTGAGGGGTCCTCCTACAATGAGCAGTTCTTC
>TRBJ2-2|TRBV29-1|.|many
CSVLIEAGELFF
TGCAGCGTCCTCATTGAGGCCGGGGAGCTGTTTTTT
>TRBJ1-1|TRBV12-3/TRBV12-4|.|few
CASTVWKGNTEAFF
TGTGCCAGCACCGTCTGGAAGGGCAACACTGAAGCTTTCTTT
>TRBJ2-6|TRBV10-2|.|few
CAIWGPTAGANVLTF
TGCGCCATTTGGGGCCCAACAGCTGGGGCCAACGTCCTGACTTTC
>TRBJ2-1|TRBV18|.|many
CASSPVYQYNEQFF
TGTGCCAGCTCACCAGTTTACCAGTACAATGAGCAGTTCTTC
>TRBJ1-1|TRBV5-1|TRBD1|few
CASSPGDRAFSTEAFF
TGCGCCAGCAGCCCCGGGGACAGGGCCTTTTCCACTGAAGCTTTCTTT
>TRBJ2-3|TRBV12-3/TRBV12-4|.|few
CASSFEGRTNTQYF
TGTGCCAGCAGTTTTGAGGGCCGGACTAATACGCAGTATTTT
>TRBJ2-5|TRBV29-1|TRBD1|many
CSVGRDRGRETQYF
TGCAGCGTTGGCCGCGACAGGGGGCGGGAGACCCAGTACTTC
>TRBJ1-1|TRBV29-1|.|many
CSAERGFGTEAFF
TGCAGCGCCGAAAGGGGGTTTGGCACTGAAGCTTTCTTT
>TRBJ2-2|TRBV29-1|TRBD2|many
CSVESPGTRMSTGELFF
TGCAGCGTTGAATCCCCGGGGACTAGAATGAGCACCGGGGAGCTGTTTTTT
>TRBJ1-4|TRBV12-3/TRBV12-4|.|few
CASSFRGTGEKLFF
TGTGCCAGCAGTTTTCGGGGTACTGGTGAAAAACTGTTTTTT
>TRBJ1-1|TRBV28|TRBD1|few
CASSLWGQGATGTEAFF
TGTGCCAGCAGTTTATGGGGACAGGGGGCAACGGGCACTGAAGCTTTCTTT
>TRBJ2-5|TRBV20-1|.|.
CSAPWRGLTQYF
TGCAGTGCTCCGTGGCGGGGGCTGACCCAGTACTTC
>TRBJ2-7|TRBV7-3|.|.
CASSITGMETYEQYF
TGTGCCAGCAGCATTACCGGGATGGAGACCTACGAGCAGTACTTC
>TRBJ2-1|TRBV9|.|once
CASSVVSGVDEQFF
TGTGCCAGCAGCGTAGTGTCGGGGGTCGATGAGCAGTTCTTC
>TRBJ1-2|TRBV7-9|.|few
CASSLQQGEVLYGYTF
TGTGCCAGCAGCCTCCAACAGGGAGAGGTCCTATATGGCTACACCTTC
>TRBJ1-2|TRBV10-3|.|many
CAIGGDNYGYTF
TGTGCCATCGGGGGGGACAACTATGGCTACACCTTC
>TRBJ2-1|TRBV24-1|TRBD2|.
CATSDPGGRNEQFF
TGTGCCACCAGTGATCCGGGGGGGCGGAATGAGCAGTTCTTC
>TRBJ2-5|TRBV5-6|.|few
CASSFKHRDTFQETQYF
TGTGCCAGCAGCTTTAAGCACCGGGACACGTTTCAAGAGACCCAGTACTTC
>TRBJ1-5|TRBV5-5|.|many
CASSSGVLQHF
TGTGCCAGCAGTTCAGGGGTCCTTCAGCATTTT
>TRBJ1-5|TRBV4-3|.|few
CASSQDGGEQPQHF
TGCGCCAGCAGCCAAGATGGAGGGGAGCAGCCCCAGCATTTT
>TRBJ2-2|TRBV6-5|.|many
CASSYSAPTGELFF
TGTGCCAGCAGTTACTCGGCCCCCACCGGGGAGCTGTTTTTT